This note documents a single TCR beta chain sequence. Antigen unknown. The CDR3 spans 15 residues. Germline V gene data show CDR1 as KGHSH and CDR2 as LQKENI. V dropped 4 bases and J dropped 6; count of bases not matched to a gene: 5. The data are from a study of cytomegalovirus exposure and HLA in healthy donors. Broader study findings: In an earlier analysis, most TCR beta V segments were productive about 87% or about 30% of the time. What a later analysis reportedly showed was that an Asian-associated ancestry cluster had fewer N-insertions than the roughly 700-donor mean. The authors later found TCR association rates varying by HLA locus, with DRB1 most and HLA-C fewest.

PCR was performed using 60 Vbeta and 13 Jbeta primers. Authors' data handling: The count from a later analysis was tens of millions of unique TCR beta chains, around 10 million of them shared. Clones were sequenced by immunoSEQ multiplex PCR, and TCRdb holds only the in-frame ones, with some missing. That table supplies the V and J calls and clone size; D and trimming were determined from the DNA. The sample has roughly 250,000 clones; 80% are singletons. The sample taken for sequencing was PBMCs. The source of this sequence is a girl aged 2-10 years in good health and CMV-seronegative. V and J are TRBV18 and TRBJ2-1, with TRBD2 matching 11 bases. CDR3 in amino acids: CASSLAGGSGNEQFF. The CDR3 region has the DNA TGTGCCAGCTCACTAGCGGGGGGGTCCGGCAATGAGCAGTTCTTC.